What follows are 4 T cell receptor beta chains derived from one specimen sequenced in a study of regulatory T cells in long-lasting Graves disease. Libraries of TCR beta came from iRepertoire HTBI primers plus Arm-PCR of CDR3 regions. TCRdb analysed the multiplex PCR reads with MiXCR anew, one entry per CDR3 protein. The repertoire holds 400,000 to 450,000 distinct CDR3 sequences, with 23% as singletons. Indicated time point: persistent/refractory GD, antithyroid drugs over 5 years with positive TRAb. Following extraction of RNA from PBMCs, that RNA was used to make the TCR library. Source: peripheral blood mononuclear cells (PBMCs), taken when the disease was refractory, from a patient treated with antithyroid drugs. Receptors originate from a female donor with Graves disease.

This clonotype was seen a few times. V gene TRBV12-5 combines with J gene TRBJ1-1, with no clear D. The V gene lost 2 bases and the J gene lost 0 bases, with 1 base spanning the gap. The germline gives CDR1 LGHNT, CDR2 FRNRAP. This CDR3 is built from 12 residues. For the CDR3, the DNA is TGTGCTAGTGGTTTGTTGAACACTGAAGCTTTCTTT. Translation gives CASGLLNTEAFF.

The sample holds many counts of this clonotype. The chain employs TRBV6-2 or TRBV6-3 and TRBJ2-1; D remains ambiguous. The CDR3 extends over 14 amino acids. Trimming left V 0 bases short and J 3 bases short, with 6 bases between. CDR1 is MNHEY, CDR2 SVGEGT, per germline. CDR3 residues: CASSYSKGYNEQFF. The CDR3 coding sequence is TGTGCCAGCAGTTACTCAAAAGGCTACAATGAGCAGTTCTTC.

In this sample, this clonotype turned up many times. V and J are TRBV6-1 and TRBJ1-1, with a tentative D call TRBD1 (6 bases). Per the germline V gene, CDR1 is MNHNS and CDR2 is SASEGT. This CDR3 has 14 residues. V was cut by 7 bases and J by 2 bases, with 14 bases left in between. CDR3 coding DNA: TGTGCCAGCATCAAGGGGGACCAAAACACTGAAGCTTTCTTT. Protein: CASIKGDQNTEAFF.

The rearrangement uses TRBV5-6 and TRBJ2-7; tentative D call: TRBD2 (6 bases). The CDR3 extends over 14 amino acids. The germline V gene has CDR1 SGHDT and CDR2 YYEEEE. V was trimmed by 4 bases and J by 7 bases, leaving 18 bases between them. The DNA for the CDR3 is TGTGCCAGCAGCCCTAGGTTTGGGAGGCGAGAGCAGTACTTC. Its protein product is CASSPRFGRREQYF.